Listed below are T cell receptor beta chains from one sample, sequenced in a study of T-cell memory formation after mild COVID-19. TCRdb reprocessed the 5' RACE reads with MiXCR, giving one entry per CDR3 protein. The sample holds a few hundred thousand distinct CDR3 sequences; 16% are singletons and the top ten take about a fifth. The specimen was PBMCs or a T cell subset sorted from them (not recorded which). The receptor source for this set is a man aged 18 to 29 who had mild COVID-19 (a few samples of this study predate the infection). Cell type and time point are not known. CDR3s leave out the opening cysteine and the closing phenylalanine or tryptophan. A D gene is named only where the DNA matches it firmly.

>TRBV2|TRBJ2-1|-
ASSEGTYNEQF
>TRBV7-2|TRBJ2-1|-
ASSPDPVAGLV
>TRBV13|TRBJ2-3|-
ASSPRLGSSTDTQY
>TRBV11-1|TRBJ2-1|TRBD2
ASSPGLAGGPNEQF
>TRBV27|TRBJ2-1|-
ASSPGQGREQF
>TRBV5-1|TRBJ2-2|TRBD1
ASSFGDRGTGELF
>TRBV5-1|TRBJ2-1|-
ASSGSERSYNEQF
>TRBV5-1|TRBJ2-3|-
ATANRSTDTQY
>TRBV7-2|TRBJ2-7|TRBD1
ASSRRDRPYEQY
>TRBV20-1|TRBJ2-5|TRBD1
SARIGTGDGKTQY
>TRBV29-1|TRBJ2-3|-
SAQGSTDTQY
>TRBV7-9|TRBJ1-1|TRBD1
ASSLVRTGKNTEAF
>TRBV24-1|TRBJ2-1|TRBD2
ATSDSLGGGISSYNEQF
>TRBV2|TRBJ2-5|-
ASRQYQETQY
>TRBV11-2|TRBJ2-3|TRBD2
ASHSGVLTDTQY
>TRBV12-3/TRBV12-4|TRBJ1-5|-
ASRANRALTPQH
>TRBV4-3|TRBJ2-2|-
ASSQEPGKTGELF
>TRBV7-8|TRBJ2-2|-
ASRGQLNTGELF
>TRBV12-3/TRBV12-4|TRBJ2-7|-
ASSSSPYEQY
>TRBV30|TRBJ1-1|-
AWSGQGNTEAF
>TRBV4-3|TRBJ2-3|TRBD2
ASSQDYRGVLTDTQY
>TRBV7-9|TRBJ1-1|-
ASSLTVGTEAF
>TRBV6-2/TRBV6-3|TRBJ1-5|-
ASSYIGVHNQPQH
>TRBV7-3|TRBJ1-5|-
ASSLGHNQPQH
>TRBV7-2|TRBJ2-5|TRBD2
ASSGWTSGQETQY
>TRBV20-1|TRBJ1-1|-
SAGGRSSNTEAF
>TRBV20-1|TRBJ2-1|-
SARKTGGLINEQF
>TRBV29-1|TRBJ1-2|-
SVEYQAYGYT
>TRBV6-2/TRBV6-3|TRBJ2-5|-
ASRRFAGNQETQY
>TRBV3-1|TRBJ2-3|TRBD2
ASSQEDVSGGGDTQY